Detailed here is one TCR beta chain. Participant-given clinical history determined each cohort assignment. Original processing notes: Reference gene primers were amplified, and this amplification served to estimate nucleated cell counts. Assay: immunoSEQ multiplex PCR; the TCRdb copy retains only in-frame clones and omits some. D and trimming were read from the DNA, whereas the V and J calls and clone size are those reported in that table. There are around 300,000 clones in the sample; 88% occur only once, and around 4.6% lies in the top ten. These data originate in a study of blood T cell repertoires in COVID-19. The V gene's germline CDR1 is SEHNR and CDR2 FQNEAQ (reference sequence). This CDR3 has 14 amino acids. The V segment lost 2 bases and the J segment 6 bases; nucleotides outside the gene matches: 6.

The gene calls are TRBV7-9 and TRBJ1-2; 7 nucleotides agree with TRBD1. Input material: PBMCs or T cells enriched from blood (not recorded which). The sequence came from a man younger than 45 who had recovered from COVID-19. CDR3 protein: CASSLTGVDDGYTF. The CDR3 region has the DNA TGTGCCAGCAGCTTAACAGGGGTAGATGATGGCTACACCTTC.